This T cell receptor beta chain was captured in a study of CD8+CD57+ T cells in acquired aplastic anemia. TCR beta VDJ and CDR3 were profiled, and genomic DNA was the template. One entry per CDR3 protein results from TCRdb running MiXCR on the reads. Among hundreds of thousands of distinct CDR3 sequences listed, just under 70% were seen once. From germline, CDR1 is MNHNY and CDR2 SVGAGI (reference sequence). CDR3 size: 14 residues. Trimming took 6 bases from V and 1 from J, leaving 11 bases between them. There are many counts of this clonotype. V gene TRBV6-6 combines with J gene TRBJ2-3; perhaps TRBD1 as D (5 bases). This clonotype originated in a human donor in good health, serving as a control. Sequencing was carried out using sorted CD4+, CD8+, or CD8+CD57+ T cells (not recorded which) from PBMCs. The CDR3 reads CASRVGRGTDTQYF. CDR3 DNA: TGTGCCAGCAGGGTGGGGCGCGGCACAGATACGCAGTATTTT.